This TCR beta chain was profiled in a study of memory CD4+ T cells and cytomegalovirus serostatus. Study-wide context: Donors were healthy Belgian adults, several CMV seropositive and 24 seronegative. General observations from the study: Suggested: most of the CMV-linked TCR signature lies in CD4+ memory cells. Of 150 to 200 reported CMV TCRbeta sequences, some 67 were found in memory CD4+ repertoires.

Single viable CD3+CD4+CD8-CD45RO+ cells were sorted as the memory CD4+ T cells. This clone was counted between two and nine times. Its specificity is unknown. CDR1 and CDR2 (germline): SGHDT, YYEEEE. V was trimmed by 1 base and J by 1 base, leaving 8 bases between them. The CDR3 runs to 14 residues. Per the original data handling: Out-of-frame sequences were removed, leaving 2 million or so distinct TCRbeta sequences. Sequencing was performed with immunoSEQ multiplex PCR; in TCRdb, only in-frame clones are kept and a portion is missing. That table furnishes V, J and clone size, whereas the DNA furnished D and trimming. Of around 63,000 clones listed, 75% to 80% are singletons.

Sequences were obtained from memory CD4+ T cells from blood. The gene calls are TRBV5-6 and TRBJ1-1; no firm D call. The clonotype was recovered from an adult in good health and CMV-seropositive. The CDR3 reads CASSLYARNTEAFF. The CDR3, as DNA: TGTGCCAGCAGCTTGTATGCTCGGAACACTGAAGCTTTCTTT. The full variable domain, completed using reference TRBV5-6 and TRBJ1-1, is DAGVTQSPTHLIKTRGQQVTLRCSPKSGHDTVSWYQQALGQGPQFIFQYYEEEERQRGNFPDRFSGHQFPNYSSELNVNALLLGDSALYLCASSLYARNTEAFFGQGTRLTVV.